The entry that follows covers one TCR beta chain sequence. The antigen is undetermined. This sample was taken from a study of beta chain features in type 1 diabetes. The authors reverse transcribed all of the isolated RNA, so sequencing captured expressed TCRB transcripts. Assay used: immunoSEQ multiplex PCR; TCRdb lists only in-frame clones, some missing. The sample records hundreds of thousands of clones, approximately 16% being singletons. Study results and caveats: Shortening that was moderate but significant affected the TCRB CDR3s of Type 1 diabetes patients in all four CD4+ subsets. Short templates might get an advantage during PCR, and this would be equal in patients and controls.

CDR1 and CDR2 from the germline V gene are SGHRS and YFSETQ. With 3 bases clipped from V and 13 bases from J, the junction kept 13 bases outside the gene matches. This CDR3 spans 14 amino acids. The rearrangement links TRBV5-1 to TRBJ2-3; 8 bases agree with TRBD1. This clonotype was obtained from a man between 18 and 29 years old with type 1 diabetes. Material: naive CD4+ T cells from blood. This CDR3 is CASSWGQAAGEKYF. CDR3 bases: TGCGCCAGCAGCTGGGGACAGGCGGCAGGTGAAAAGTATTTT.